This T cell receptor (beta chain) was profiled in a study of shared clonotypes between healthy human individuals. V lost 7 bases to trimming and J lost 4 bases, with 16 bases between them. CDR1 MNHEY and CDR2 SVGAGI come from the germline V gene. This CDR3 spans 14 amino acids. Worth noting for this clone: Its antigen is unidentified.

Sorted-subset replicate PCRs used 200 ng DNA, tens of thousands of T cell genomes. The table came from immunoSEQ multiplex PCR; TCRdb's copy has only in-frame clones and leaves some out. In the table there are about 380,000 clones, approximately 97% of which are singletons. Study-wide results and limits: Memory subsets generally showed lower estimated richness than naive subsets. The sole specimen, blood, was sampled, and tissue repertoires likely differ.

Sequencing was carried out using memory CD8+ T cells sorted from blood. Noted subset: CD45RO+ cells pooled with CCR7-negative TemRA cells. The sequence came from a man aged 25 to 45 in good health. The V and J genes are TRBV6-5 and TRBJ2-5; TRBD2 might be the D (5 bases). This CDR3 is CASTKQGGAETQYF. CDR3 nucleotide sequence: TGTGCCAGCACCAAACAAGGAGGAGCAGAGACCCAGTACTTC.